The sequence of this T cell receptor beta chain was determined in a study of beta chain features in type 1 diabetes. Germline V CDR1 and CDR2: ENHRY, SYGVKD. The CDR3 consists of 13 residues. V dropped 5 bases and J dropped 2; count of bases not matched to a gene: 2. The isolated RNA, all of it, was reverse transcribed, so expressed TCRB transcripts were what got sequenced. Profiling relied on immunoSEQ multiplex PCR, and the TCRdb table lists in-frame clones only, not all of them. This table holds 40,000 or so clones, roughly 68% found once. Whole-study results and caveats: When cDNA is sequenced, cells with high TCR expression could be over-represented. Moderately but significantly shorter TCRB CDR3s were found in Type 1 diabetes patients in all four CD4+ subsets. Insertions at VDJ junctions were less frequent in type 1 diabetes patients. These patients also deleted more nucleotides at the same junctions.

This clone appeared once. Its specificity is unknown. The V gene is TRBV10-3, the J gene TRBJ2-7, with 8 bases identical to TRBD1. The specimen was Tregs from blood. The receptor's source is a woman aged 18-35 years with type 1 diabetes. This CDR3 is CAISRTGTYEQYF. Written as DNA, the CDR3 is TGTGCCATCAGTCGGACAGGGACCTACGAGCAGTACTTC.